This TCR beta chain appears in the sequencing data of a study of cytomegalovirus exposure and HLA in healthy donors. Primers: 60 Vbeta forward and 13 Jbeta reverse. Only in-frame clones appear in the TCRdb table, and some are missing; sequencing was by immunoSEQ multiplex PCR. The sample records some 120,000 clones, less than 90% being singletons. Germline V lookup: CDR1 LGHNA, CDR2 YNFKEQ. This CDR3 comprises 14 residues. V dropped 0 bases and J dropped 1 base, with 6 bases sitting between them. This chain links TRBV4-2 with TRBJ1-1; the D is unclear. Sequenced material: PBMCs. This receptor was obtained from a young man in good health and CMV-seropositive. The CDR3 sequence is CASSQETANTEAFF. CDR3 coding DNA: TGTGCCAGCAGCCAAGAAACAGCGAACACTGAAGCTTTCTTT.